This T cell receptor beta chain came from a study of cytomegalovirus exposure and HLA in healthy donors. Study-wide findings and caveats: Researchers catalogued about 150 TCR beta chains as cytomegalovirus-associated.

The ends lost 5 bases at V and 3 bases at J; junction bases unmatched: 6. CDR3 size: 15 residues. In germline, CDR1 is MNHEY, CDR2 SMNVEV (reference sequence). The PCR ran on 60 Vbeta and 13 Jbeta primers. In the authors' methods: Unique TCR beta chains totaled some 80 million in a later count, with roughly 11 million of them shared. Only in-frame clones appear in the TCRdb table, and some are missing; sequencing was by immunoSEQ multiplex PCR. V, J and clone size reflect that table, while D and trimming were determined from the DNA. The repertoire holds around 140,000 clones, with over 65% as singletons. As for this clone: The antigen remains unidentified.

The sample comprised PBMCs. The chain carries TRBV27 and TRBJ2-7; 11 nucleotides match TRBD2. The receptor's source is a female donor in good health and CMV-seronegative. CDR3 protein: CASSPLAGVGYEQYF. DNA for the CDR3: TGTGCCAGCAGTCCACTAGCGGGAGTCGGCTACGAGCAGTACTTC.